Below, one T cell receptor (beta chain) is given with its context. This entry belongs to a study of blood T cell repertoires in COVID-19. Deletions cut 5 bases from V and 0 bases from J, with 17 bases between. This CDR3 comprises 16 residues. In germline, CDR1 is SGHRS, CDR2 YFSETQ. Generated by immunoSEQ multiplex PCR, the TCRdb table keeps only in-frame clones and is missing some. The sample lists about 200,000 clones, less than 90% occurring once. The sample consisted of PBMCs or T cells enriched from blood (not recorded which). The J gene is TRBJ1-2, the V gene TRBV5-1; tentatively, D is TRBD1 (6 bases). The sequence was obtained from a woman aged 25 to 39 who had been exposed to COVID-19. DNA for the CDR3: TGCGCCAGCAGTTTAACTCCGACAGGTACTAACTATGGCTACACCTTC. It codes for CASSLTPTGTNYGYTF.